The clone carrying this T cell receptor (beta chain) came up many times. Its antigen is unidentified. Splitting of each subset's genomic DNA was done evenly across several immunoSEQ plates. TCRdb keeps only in-frame clones here, not all; method: immunoSEQ multiplex PCR. The data contain about 990,000 clones, approximately 78% of them singletons. The CDR3 spans 14 residues. CDR1 MDHEN and CDR2 SYDVKM come from the germline V gene. V gave up 2 bases and J gave up 9 bases; unmatched junction bases: 9. These data come from a study of shared clonotypes between healthy human individuals. Study conclusions and caveats: Clonotype sharing among donors, it was expected, would be affected by sequencing depth. Generally, naive subsets (rather than memory subsets) showed larger estimated richness.

Division of CD4+ cells produced a CD45RA+ naive subset and a CD45RA-negative memory subset. This clonotype was sampled from a man younger than 35 in good health. Some clones in this sample may be carry-over from other donors' samples. The chain is built from TRBV28 and TRBJ1-1, with 7 bases identical to TRBD1. Sequenced: memory CD4+ T cells from PBMCs. Subset specified: CD45RA-negative fraction. The CDR3, as DNA: TGTGCCAGCAGTTTAGAGGGGGCGCGGGGAAAAGCTTTCTTT. It codes for CASSLEGARGKAFF.